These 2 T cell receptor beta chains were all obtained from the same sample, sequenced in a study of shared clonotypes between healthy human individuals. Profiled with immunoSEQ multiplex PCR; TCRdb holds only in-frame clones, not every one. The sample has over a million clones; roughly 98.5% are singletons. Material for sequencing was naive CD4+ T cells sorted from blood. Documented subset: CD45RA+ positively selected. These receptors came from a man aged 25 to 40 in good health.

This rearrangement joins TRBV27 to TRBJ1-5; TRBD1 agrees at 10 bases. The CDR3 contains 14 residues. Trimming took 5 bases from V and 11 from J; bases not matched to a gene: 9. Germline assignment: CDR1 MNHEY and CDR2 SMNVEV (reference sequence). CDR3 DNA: TGTGCCAGCAGTCAGGACAGGGGGAAGTCAGCCCAGCATTTT. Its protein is CASSQDRGKSAQHF.

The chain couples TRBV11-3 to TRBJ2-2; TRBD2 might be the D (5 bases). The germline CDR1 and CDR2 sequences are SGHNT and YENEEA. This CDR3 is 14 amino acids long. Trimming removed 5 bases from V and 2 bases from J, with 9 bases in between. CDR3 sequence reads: CASSPRTNTGELFF. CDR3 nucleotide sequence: TGTGCCAGCAGCCCAAGGACTAACACCGGGGAGCTGTTTTTT. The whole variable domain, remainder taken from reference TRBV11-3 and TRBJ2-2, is EAGVVQSPRYKIIEKKQPVAFWCNPISGHNTLYWYLQNLGQGPELLIRYENEEAVDDSQLPKDRFSAERLKGVDSTLKIQPAELGDSAVYLCASSPRTNTGELFFGEGSRLTVL.